This T cell receptor (beta chain) stems from a study of blood T cell repertoires in COVID-19. Whole-study context: The study drew acute and convalescent COVID-19 samples from the United States, Italy and Spain.

Sequenced by immunoSEQ multiplex PCR; TCRdb stores in-frame clones only, minus some. The table lists approximately 280,000 clones, approximately 89% of them singletons. This CDR3 region has 13 residues. Trimming removed 6 bases at V and 2 bases at J, with 10 bases between. Germline V CDR1 and CDR2: SNHLY, FYNNEI. This clonotype originated in a woman aged 18-29 years who had recovered from COVID-19. This sequence joins TRBV2 and TRBJ1-1; D is unclear. Material for sequencing was PBMCs or T cells enriched from blood (not recorded which). CDR3 in amino acids: CASSLQSNTEAFF. Here the CDR3 DNA reads TGTGCCAGCAGCCTACAGAGTAACACTGAAGCTTTCTTT.